The rows below give T cell receptor beta chains drawn from one sample of a study of blood T cell repertoires in COVID-19. Measured with immunoSEQ multiplex PCR; TCRdb has only the in-frame clones, and not every one. Here the sample spans approximately 25,000 clones, approximately 72% being singletons. The sequenced sample was peripheral blood. These receptors were obtained from a woman older than 75 with acute or convalescent COVID-19. Both conserved end residues are part of each CDR3. A D gene is named only where the DNA matches it firmly. Rows give clone size only sometimes, using once, few, many, or a class for an expanded clone.

>TRBJ2-2|.|15|TRBV6-5|.
CASSYSGGGTGELFF
TGTGCCAGCAGTTACTCGGGAGGTGGCACCGGGGAGCTGTTTTTT
>TRBJ2-1|once|13|TRBV5-1|.
CASSWVRDNEQFF
TGCGCCAGCAGCTGGGTCCGGGACAATGAGCAGTTCTTC
>TRBJ2-1|.|16|TRBV10-3|.
CAISVRGRGSYNEQFF
TGTGCCATCAGTGTTCGGGGCAGGGGATCCTACAATGAGCAGTTCTTC
>TRBJ1-1|.|14|TRBV14|.
CASSQVRELTEAFF
TGTGCCAGCAGCCAAGTGAGGGAATTGACTGAAGCTTTCTTT
>TRBJ2-7|.|14|TRBV19|TRBD1
CASSPDRVAYEQYF
TGTGCCAGTAGTCCGGACAGGGTGGCCTACGAGCAGTACTTC
>TRBJ2-2|few|11|TRBV29-1|TRBD2
CSAGGAGELFF
TGCAGCGCCGGGGGGGCCGGGGAGCTGTTTTTT
>TRBJ1-5|.|15|TRBV19|.
CASSSAGVNNQPQHF
TGTGCCAGTAGTAGCGCAGGGGTCAACAATCAGCCCCAGCATTTT
>TRBJ2-2|many|15|TRBV10-3|TRBD1
CAIGTGATNTGELFF
TGTGCCATCGGGACAGGGGCTACAAACACCGGGGAGCTGTTTTTT
>TRBJ1-2|.|15|TRBV4-1|.
CASSQEMGVRGGYTF
TGCGCCAGCAGCCAAGAAATGGGGGTGCGGGGGGGCTACACCTTC
>TRBJ2-7|few|16|TRBV7-7|TRBD1
CASSSFGGQGWNEQYF
TGTGCTAGCAGCTCCTTCGGGGGACAGGGGTGGAACGAGCAGTACTTC
>TRBJ2-7|.|15|TRBV2|.
CASSLTSEAPYEQYF
TGTGCCAGCAGTTTGACTAGTGAGGCCCCCTACGAGCAGTACTTC
>TRBJ2-7|.|14|TRBV7-2|.
CASSVGHGSYEQYF
TGTGCCAGCAGCGTCGGCCACGGGTCCTACGAGCAGTACTTC
>TRBJ2-3|.|13|TRBV29-1|.
CSVDIQGADTQYF
TGCAGCGTTGATATACAAGGAGCAGATACGCAGTATTTT
>TRBJ2-1|few|15|TRBV2|TRBD2
CASSPGGRSYNEQFF
TGTGCCAGCAGTCCGGGAGGTAGATCCTACAATGAGCAGTTCTTC
>TRBJ1-1|.|14|TRBV5-5|.
CASSFRDMNTEAFF
TGTGCCAGCAGCTTCAGGGACATGAACACTGAAGCTTTCTTT
>TRBJ1-1|.|11|TRBV20-1|.
CSARSYTEAFF
TGCAGTGCTAGGTCGTACACTGAAGCTTTCTTT
>TRBJ2-3|.|15|TRBV5-1|TRBD1
CASSGLGQGTDTQYF
TGCGCCAGCAGCGGCCTTGGACAGGGTACGGATACGCAGTATTTT
>TRBJ2-7|.|12|TRBV7-2|.
CASSLGGGEQYF
TGTGCCAGCAGCTTAGGAGGGGGCGAGCAGTACTTC
>TRBJ1-5|.|13|TRBV10-2|.
CASSPGTNQPQHF
TGCGCCAGCAGCCCCGGGACAAACCAGCCCCAGCATTTT
>TRBJ2-2|.|15|TRBV27|.
CASSLNPAKAGELFF
TGTGCCAGCAGTTTGAATCCAGCGAAAGCCGGGGAGCTGTTTTTT
>TRBJ1-2|many|17|TRBV27|TRBD1
CASSLGTGQTGLDGYTF
TGTGCCAGCAGTTTGGGGACCGGACAGACAGGGCTGGATGGCTACACCTTC
>TRBJ2-6|.|15|TRBV7-9|.
CASSSPGTGANVLTF
TGTGCCAGCAGCTCACCAGGGACTGGGGCCAACGTCCTGACTTTC
>TRBJ1-3|.|13|TRBV6-6|.
CASRESSGNTIYF
TGTGCCAGCAGGGAGAGCTCTGGAAACACCATATATTTT
>TRBJ2-1|once|15|TRBV18|TRBD1
CASSPPTTGFNEQFF
TGTGCCAGCTCACCACCGACGACAGGGTTTAATGAGCAGTTCTTC
>TRBJ1-4|.|15|TRBV24-1|.
CATSDPGRGEEKLFF
TGTGCCACCAGTGATCCCGGGAGAGGGGAAGAAAAACTGTTTTTT
>TRBJ2-7|.|16|TRBV19|.
CASSIRRGLSSYEQYF
TGTGCCAGTAGTATTCGAAGGGGTCTCAGCTCCTACGAGCAGTACTTC
>TRBJ1-2|.|12|TRBV7-2|.
CASSKQGYGYTF
TGTGCCAGCAGCAAACAGGGCTATGGCTACACCTTC
>TRBJ2-2|.|16|TRBV9|TRBD2
CASSVVGDYRSGELFF
TGTGCCAGCAGCGTAGTCGGGGACTATCGATCCGGGGAGCTGTTTTTT
>TRBJ1-1|.|15|TRBV6-1|TRBD1
CASSEVDRGNTEAFF
TGTGCCAGCAGTGAAGTGGACAGGGGGAACACTGAAGCTTTCTTT
>TRBJ1-4|.|15|TRBV2|TRBD1
CASSELGRGNEKLFF
TGTGCCAGCAGTGAATTGGGCAGGGGGAATGAAAAACTGTTTTTT
>TRBJ2-1|.|16|TRBV19|.
CASSPGGTRSYNEQFF
TGTGCCAGTAGTCCCGGAGGGACCCGCTCCTACAATGAGCAGTTCTTC
>TRBJ2-7|.|17|TRBV4-3|.
CASSQGGPGASSYEQYF
TGCGCCAGCAGCCAAGGAGGTCCGGGAGCTAGCTCCTACGAGCAGTACTTC
>TRBJ1-5|few|17|TRBV6-6|.
CASSPSWGGGSNQPQHF
TGTGCCAGCAGTCCCAGTTGGGGGGGCGGGAGCAATCAGCCCCAGCATTTT
>TRBJ1-1|few|16|TRBV3-1/TRBV3-2|TRBD1
CASSQAAGQGFTEAFF
TGTGCCAGCAGCCAAGCAGCGGGACAGGGGTTTACTGAAGCTTTCTTT
>TRBJ1-2|.|16|TRBV5-1|TRBD1
CASSWTGTARNYGYTF
TGCGCCAGCAGCTGGACCGGGACAGCCCGCAACTATGGCTACACCTTC
>TRBJ2-3|.|16|TRBV5-1|TRBD2
CASSLVVAGDPATQYF
TGCGCCAGCAGCTTGGTAGTAGCGGGAGATCCCGCTACGCAGTATTTT
>TRBJ2-5|.|15|TRBV28|TRBD1
CASSLRGQGPETQYF
TGTGCCAGCAGTTTACGGGGACAGGGGCCAGAGACCCAGTACTTC
>TRBJ2-1|once|12|TRBV6-1|.
CASSERVYEQFF
TGTGCCAGCAGTGAGAGGGTCTATGAGCAGTTCTTC
>TRBJ2-7|many|14|TRBV27|TRBD1
CASGPGTGLGEQYF
TGTGCCAGTGGCCCCGGGACAGGGCTAGGCGAGCAGTACTTC
>TRBJ2-7|.|14|TRBV5-1|TRBD1
CASRTGTGSYEQYF
TGCGCCAGCAGAACCGGGACAGGATCCTACGAGCAGTACTTC
>TRBJ1-4|.|15|TRBV19|.
CASSSGFATNEKLFF
TGTGCCAGTAGTAGCGGGTTTGCAACTAATGAAAAACTGTTTTTT
>TRBJ2-5|.|15|TRBV28|TRBD2
CASSSGTTPQETRYF
TGTGCCAGCAGCTCCGGGACTACCCCACAAGAGACCCGGTACTTC
>TRBJ2-7|once|18|TRBV27|TRBD2
CASSSYGLAGLSSYEQYF
TGTGCCAGCAGTTCCTATGGACTAGCGGGACTAAGCTCCTACGAGCAGTACTTC
>TRBJ2-2|.|17|TRBV6-2/TRBV6-3|TRBD2
CASSSTRLAGGTGELFF
TGTGCCAGCAGCTCAACAAGGCTAGCGGGAGGGACCGGGGAGCTGTTTTTT
>TRBJ2-1|.|16|TRBV19|TRBD1
CASSIRAPPQGSEQFF
TGTGCCAGTAGTATACGGGCCCCCCCACAGGGGAGTGAGCAGTTCTTC
>TRBJ2-7|.|15|TRBV7-2|TRBD2
CASSSGLAYSYEQYF
TGTGCCAGCAGCTCGGGACTAGCCTATTCCTACGAGCAGTACTTC
>TRBJ2-7|.|15|TRBV27|.
CASRLFPGPYYEQYF
TGTGCCAGCAGACTTTTCCCGGGTCCCTACTACGAGCAGTACTTC
>TRBJ2-1|.|15|TRBV25-1|TRBD2
CASSDVTSRSHEQFF
TGTGCCAGCAGTGATGTGACTAGCCGGAGTCATGAGCAGTTCTTC
>TRBJ2-3|once|12|TRBV19|.
CASSIYGGTQYF
TGTGCCAGTAGTATCTACGGAGGTACGCAGTATTTT
>TRBJ2-5|.|15|TRBV10-1|.
CASSASGSLRETQYF
TGCGCCAGCAGCGCCTCCGGGAGCCTTAGGGAGACCCAGTACTTC
>TRBJ2-5|.|17|TRBV30|.
CAWSIGLTGVAQETQYF
TGTGCCTGGAGTATTGGTTTGACGGGAGTCGCCCAAGAGACCCAGTACTTC
>TRBJ1-3|.|12|TRBV29-1|.
CSVEHPGNTIYF
TGCAGCGTTGAACATCCTGGAAACACCATATATTTT
>TRBJ2-5|.|14|TRBV5-1|.
CASSQTYGQETQYF
TGCGCCAGCAGCCAAACTTACGGGCAAGAGACCCAGTACTTC
>TRBJ2-2|.|15|TRBV2|TRBD2
CASRVLAANTGELFF
TGTGCCAGCAGGGTACTAGCGGCGAACACCGGGGAGCTGTTTTTT
>TRBJ2-7|once|13|TRBV2|TRBD2
CASSAGTSYEQYF
TGTGCCAGCAGTGCCGGGACTAGCTACGAGCAGTACTTC
>TRBJ1-4|many|18|TRBV2|TRBD1
CASIRLGAGTGLNEKLFF
TGTGCCAGCATACGACTAGGAGCTGGGACAGGCCTTAATGAAAAACTGTTTTTT
>TRBJ2-3|.|17|TRBV5-4|TRBD2
CASTPGLAGGSTDTQYF
TGTGCCAGCACCCCGGGACTAGCGGGAGGTAGCACAGATACGCAGTATTTT
>TRBJ2-7|.|15|TRBV7-9|TRBD2
CASSSSPAGGYEQYF
TGTGCCAGCAGCTCCTCACCTGCGGGAGGCTACGAGCAGTACTTC
>TRBJ2-2|few|16|TRBV30|TRBD2
CAWSGGTSGNTGELFF
TGTGCCTGGAGCGGGGGGACTAGCGGAAACACCGGGGAGCTGTTTTTT